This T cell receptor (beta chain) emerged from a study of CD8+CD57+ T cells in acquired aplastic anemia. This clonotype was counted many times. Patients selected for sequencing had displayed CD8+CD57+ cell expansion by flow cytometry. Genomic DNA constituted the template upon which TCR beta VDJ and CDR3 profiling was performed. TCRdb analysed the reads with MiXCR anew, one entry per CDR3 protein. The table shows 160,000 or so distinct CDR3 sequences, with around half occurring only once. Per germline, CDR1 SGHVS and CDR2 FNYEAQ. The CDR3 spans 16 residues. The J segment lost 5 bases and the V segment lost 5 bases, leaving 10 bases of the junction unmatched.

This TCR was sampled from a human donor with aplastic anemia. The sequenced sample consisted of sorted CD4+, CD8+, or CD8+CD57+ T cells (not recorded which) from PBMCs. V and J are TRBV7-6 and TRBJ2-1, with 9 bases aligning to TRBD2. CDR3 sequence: CASSGIAGGQNNEQFF. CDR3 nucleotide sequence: TGTGCCAGCAGCGGGATCGCGGGGGGGCAGAACAATGAGCAGTTCTTC.